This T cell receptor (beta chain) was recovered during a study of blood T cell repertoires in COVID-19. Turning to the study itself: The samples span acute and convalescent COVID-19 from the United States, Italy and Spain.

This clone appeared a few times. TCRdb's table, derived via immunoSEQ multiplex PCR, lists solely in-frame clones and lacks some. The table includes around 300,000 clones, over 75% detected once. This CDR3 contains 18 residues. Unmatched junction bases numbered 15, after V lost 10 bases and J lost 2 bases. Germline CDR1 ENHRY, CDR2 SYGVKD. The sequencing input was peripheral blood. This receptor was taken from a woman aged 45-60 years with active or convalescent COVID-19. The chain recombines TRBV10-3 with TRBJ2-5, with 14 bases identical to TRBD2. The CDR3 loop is CATHSGLAGEGAQETQYF. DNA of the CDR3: TGTGCCACCCACTCGGGACTAGCGGGAGAGGGGGCTCAAGAGACCCAGTACTTC.